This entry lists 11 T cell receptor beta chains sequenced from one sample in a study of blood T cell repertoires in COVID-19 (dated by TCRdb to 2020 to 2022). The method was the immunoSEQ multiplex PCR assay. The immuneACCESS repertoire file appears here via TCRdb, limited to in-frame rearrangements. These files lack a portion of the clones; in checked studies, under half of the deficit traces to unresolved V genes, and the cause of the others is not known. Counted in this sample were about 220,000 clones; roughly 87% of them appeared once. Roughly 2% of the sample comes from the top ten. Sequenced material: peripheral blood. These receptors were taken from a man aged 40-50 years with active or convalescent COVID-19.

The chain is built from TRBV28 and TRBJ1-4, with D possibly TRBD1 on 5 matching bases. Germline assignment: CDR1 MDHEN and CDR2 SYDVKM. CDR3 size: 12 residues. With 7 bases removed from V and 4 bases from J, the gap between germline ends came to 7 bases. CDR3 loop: CASTQGNEKLFF. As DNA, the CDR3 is TGTGCCAGCACCCAGGGTAATGAAAAACTGTTTTTT.

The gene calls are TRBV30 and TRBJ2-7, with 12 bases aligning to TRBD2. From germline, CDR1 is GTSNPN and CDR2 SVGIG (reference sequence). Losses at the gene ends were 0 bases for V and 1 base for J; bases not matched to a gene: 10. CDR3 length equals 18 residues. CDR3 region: CAWSVRLAGVDLSYEQYF. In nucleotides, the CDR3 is TGTGCCTGGAGTGTAAGACTAGCGGGAGTAGATCTATCCTACGAGCAGTACTTC.

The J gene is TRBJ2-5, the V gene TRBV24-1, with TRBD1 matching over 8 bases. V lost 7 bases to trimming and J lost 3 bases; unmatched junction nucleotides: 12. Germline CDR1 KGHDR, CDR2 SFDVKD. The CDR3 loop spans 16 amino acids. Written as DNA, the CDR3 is TGTGCCACCAGCCAACGGGGCAGGGGGCTTGAAGAGACCCAGTACTTC. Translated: CATSQRGRGLEETQYF.

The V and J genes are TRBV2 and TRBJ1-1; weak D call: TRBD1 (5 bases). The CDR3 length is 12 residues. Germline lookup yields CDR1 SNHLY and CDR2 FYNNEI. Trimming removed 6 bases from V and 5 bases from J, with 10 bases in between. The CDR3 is CASSEEGTEAFF. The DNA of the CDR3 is TGTGCCAGCAGCGAGGAGGGGACTGAAGCTTTCTTT.

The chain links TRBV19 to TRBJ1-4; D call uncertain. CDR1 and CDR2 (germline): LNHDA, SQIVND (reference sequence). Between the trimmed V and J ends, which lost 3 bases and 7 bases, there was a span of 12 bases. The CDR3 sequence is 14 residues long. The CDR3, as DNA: TGTGCCAGTAGTATTGGCGGGCAAGGTGAAAAACTGTTTTTT. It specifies CASSIGGQGEKLFF.

In DNA, the CDR3 is TGTGCCAGCATCCCGGGACAGGCTAATTCACCCCTCCACTTT. It translates to CASIPGQANSPLHF. This chain joins TRBV28 and TRBJ1-6, with TRBD1 matching 8 bases. The CDR3 is made up of 14 amino acids. Germline V gene sequence: CDR1 MDHEN, CDR2 SYDVKM. The ends lost 7 bases at V and 6 bases at J; junction bases unmatched: 5. The variable domain in full, with the rest retrieved from reference TRBV28 and TRBJ1-6, is DVKVTQSSRYLVKRTGEKVFLECVQDMDHENMFWYRQDPGLGLRLIYFSYDVKMKEKGDIPEGYSVSREKKERFSLILESASTNQTSMYLCASIPGQANSPLHFGNGTRLTVT.

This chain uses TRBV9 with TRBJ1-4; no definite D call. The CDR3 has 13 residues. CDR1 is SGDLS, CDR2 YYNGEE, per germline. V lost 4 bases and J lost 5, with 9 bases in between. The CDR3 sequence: CASSRTGNEKLFF. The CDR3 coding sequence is TGTGCCAGCAGCCGGACGGGAAATGAAAAACTGTTTTTT.

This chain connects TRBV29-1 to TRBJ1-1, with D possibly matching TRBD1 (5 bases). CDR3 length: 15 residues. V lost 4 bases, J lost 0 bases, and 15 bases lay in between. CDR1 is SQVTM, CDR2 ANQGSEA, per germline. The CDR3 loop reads CSVVSPADMNTEAFF. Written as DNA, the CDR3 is TGCAGCGTTGTGTCGCCGGCGGACATGAACACTGAAGCTTTCTTT.

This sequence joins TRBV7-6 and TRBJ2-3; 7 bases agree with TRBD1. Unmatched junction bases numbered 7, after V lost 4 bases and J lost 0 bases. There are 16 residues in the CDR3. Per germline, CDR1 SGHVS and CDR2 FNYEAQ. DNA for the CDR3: TGTGCCAGCAGCTCGCGGACAGGACGAAGCACAGATACGCAGTATTTT. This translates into CASSSRTGRSTDTQYF.

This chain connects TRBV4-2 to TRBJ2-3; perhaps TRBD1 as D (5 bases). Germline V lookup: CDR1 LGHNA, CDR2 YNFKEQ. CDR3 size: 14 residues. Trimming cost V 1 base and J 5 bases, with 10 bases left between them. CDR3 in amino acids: CASSQGGPGDTQYF. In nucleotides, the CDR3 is TGTGCCAGCAGCCAAGGGGGCCCGGGAGATACGCAGTATTTT.

The CDR3 loop is CASSQGGTGSQPQHF. The CDR3 coding sequence is TGTGCCAGCAGCCAGGGGGGGACCGGGAGTCAGCCCCAGCATTTT. The chain uses TRBV14 and TRBJ1-5; D might be TRBD1 (5 bases). The CDR3 runs 15 residues. The V and J ends lost 3 bases and 6 bases respectively, with 15 bases between them. Germline V gene sequence: CDR1 SGHDN, CDR2 FVKESK.